Listed below are T cell receptor beta chains from one sample, sequenced in a study of blood T cells in healthy people across ages. TCRdb passed the 5' RACE reads through MiXCR, listing each CDR3 protein once. Of more than 800,000 distinct CDR3 sequences in the sample, around 30% were seen once. Sequencing was done on a sample of blood. The receptors here all came from a woman aged 80 or over in good health. CDR3s include the opening cysteine and the closing phenylalanine or tryptophan. The D gene is left open where the match is weak. Only part of the rows carry a size: once, few, many, or a class if the clone is expanded.

J	size	D	V	DNA	CDR3
TRBJ2-1	many	.	TRBV20-1	TGCAGTGCTCCCAATCGCTACAGCTCCTACAATGAGCAGTTCTTC	CSAPNRYSSYNEQFF
TRBJ1-2	many	TRBD1	TRBV7-9	TGTGCCAGCAGCCCTAGGGCAGGGGGCTATTATGGCTACACCTTC	CASSPRAGGYYGYTF
TRBJ1-2	few	.	TRBV4-3	TGCGCCAGCAGCCAAGACAGGGAGGCCCACTATAACTATGGCTACACCTTC	CASSQDREAHYNYGYTF
TRBJ1-5	many	.	TRBV6-6	TGTGCCAGCCGGAGTAGCAATCAGCCCCAGCATTTT	CASRSSNQPQHF
TRBJ2-3	.	TRBD2	TRBV9	TGTGCCAGCAGCGTAGGCGTTAGCGGGAGCGGCGATACGCAGTATTTT	CASSVGVSGSGDTQYF
TRBJ2-5	few	.	TRBV4-1	TGCGCCAGCAGCCAAGGGGCTGGTGCGGGTCGCGAGACCCAGTACTTC	CASSQGAGAGRETQYF
TRBJ2-7	many	.	TRBV5-1	TGCGCCAGCAGCTTGTCGGCAGGGGGGATTTCTTACGAGCAGTACTTC	CASSLSAGGISYEQYF
TRBJ2-5	many	TRBD2	TRBV20-1	TGCAGTGCTAGAGAGGGGAGGGGAAGTGGTCAAGAGACCCAGTACTTC	CSAREGRGSGQETQYF
TRBJ2-5	.	TRBD1	TRBV19	TGTGCCAGTTCAGGGGGACAGACCCAGTACTTC	CASSGGQTQYF
TRBJ2-7	.	.	TRBV15	TGTGCCACCGCTGTGGGCGGCGAGCAGTACTTC	CATAVGGEQYF
TRBJ1-5	.	.	TRBV4-1	TGCGCCAGCAGCCCTGCCGGACTAGAACGGCAGCCCCAGCATTTT	CASSPAGLERQPQHF
TRBJ2-7	once	.	TRBV20-1	TGCAGTGCTAGAGATGCGGGCCGTAGCTCCTACGAGCAGTACTTC	CSARDAGRSSYEQYF
TRBJ1-2	.	.	TRBV15	TGTGCCACCAGCAGAGCGGCAGGGGACAACTATGGCTACACCTTC	CATSRAAGDNYGYTF
TRBJ2-5	many	TRBD2	TRBV7-9	TGTGCCAGCAGCCCAGACGCGGGGGGTCGAAAGACCCAGTACTTC	CASSPDAGGRKTQYF
TRBJ1-2	.	.	TRBV7-9	TGTGCCAGCAGCTTAGCGTACACGGCCAACTATGGCTACACCTTC	CASSLAYTANYGYTF
TRBJ1-2	.	TRBD1	TRBV27	TGTGCCAGCAGTTTAGATCACAGGGGTGATAATGGCTACACCTTC	CASSLDHRGDNGYTF
TRBJ2-1	many	TRBD2	TRBV20-1	TGCAGTGCTAGTTCGATGGGGAGGGGTTCCTACAATGAGCAGTTCTTC	CSASSMGRGSYNEQFF
TRBJ1-4	few	.	TRBV2	TGTGCCAGCAGGTTAGGGGATGCGGAGGTAAAACTGTTTTTT	CASRLGDAEVKLFF
TRBJ2-5	.	TRBD1	TRBV6-2/TRBV6-3	TGTGCCAGCACCCTCGGACAGGGGAAGGTGTCGGATGGGGAGACCCAGTACTTC	CASTLGQGKVSDGETQYF
TRBJ2-5	.	TRBD2	TRBV30	TGTGCCTGGAGTAGCGGGAGGCCAGAGGAGACCCAGTACTTC	CAWSSGRPEETQYF
TRBJ2-3	.	.	TRBV18	TGTGCCAGCTCACCAGGTCTTAGAGATACGCAGTATTTT	CASSPGLRDTQYF
TRBJ2-2	few	TRBD2	TRBV7-2	TGTGCCAGCAGCTTAGATAGCCAGCGGGGCACCGGGGAGCTGTTTTTT	CASSLDSQRGTGELFF
TRBJ2-6	many	.	TRBV5-1	TGCGCCAGCAGCTTGGTTGTGTTCTCCGGGGCCAACGTCCTGACTTTC	CASSLVVFSGANVLTF
TRBJ2-1	many	TRBD1	TRBV7-2	TGTGCCAGTAGAAGTAGACAGGGAGTGTACAATGAGCAGTTCTTC	CASRSRQGVYNEQFF
TRBJ1-2	many	TRBD1	TRBV3-1	TGTGCCAGCAGCCTAGGGACAGGGTCGATCCATGGCTACACCTTC	CASSLGTGSIHGYTF
TRBJ2-1	many	TRBD2	TRBV9	TGTGCCAGCAGCGTTACTAGCGGGGGGGCTGCTGAGCAGTTCTTC	CASSVTSGGAAEQFF
TRBJ1-5	few	.	TRBV12-3/TRBV12-4	TGTGCCAGCAGGAACCGGGGTTTCAATCAGCCCCAGCATTTT	CASRNRGFNQPQHF
TRBJ2-5	.	.	TRBV7-2	TGTGCCAGCAGCTATAGGACACAAGAGACCCAGTACTTC	CASSYRTQETQYF
TRBJ1-3	.	.	TRBV3-1	TGTGCCAGCAGCCAACAGATCTCTGGAAACACCATATATTTT	CASSQQISGNTIYF
TRBJ1-5	many	TRBD1	TRBV28	TGTGCCAGCAGTCCACCCCCGGGACAGGACGACCAGCCCCAGCATTTT	CASSPPPGQDDQPQHF
TRBJ2-7	.	.	TRBV7-2	TGTGCCAGCAGCGCCGACGCGTTTTACGAGCAGTACTTC	CASSADAFYEQYF
TRBJ2-5	many	.	TRBV18	TGTGCCAGCAGCCCGGGACGGCAAGAGACCCAGTACTTC	CASSPGRQETQYF
TRBJ2-1	.	TRBD2	TRBV4-1	TGCGCCAGCAGCTTCGGGACTAGCGGGGGGGCGGTGGATGAGCAGTTCTTC	CASSFGTSGGAVDEQFF
TRBJ2-5	many	.	TRBV6-1	TGTGCCAGCAGTGCAGGGATCCAAGAGACCCAGTACTTC	CASSAGIQETQYF
TRBJ2-1	.	.	TRBV11-2	TGTGCCAGCAGTCGTAGTAGTTGGGGTGAGCAGTTCTTC	CASSRSSWGEQFF
TRBJ2-7	.	TRBD1	TRBV4-2	TGTGCCAGCAGCCAAGACGGGACAGGGCCCTACGAGCAGTACTTC	CASSQDGTGPYEQYF
TRBJ1-1	.	.	TRBV20-1	TGCAGTGCTAGAGAAGTCAGCCGGGGCCCCCTCAGCACTGAAGCTTTCTTT	CSAREVSRGPLSTEAFF